This T cell receptor beta chain was identified in a study of control samples from healthy donors and cancer patients. Profiling relied on immunoSEQ multiplex PCR, and the TCRdb table lists in-frame clones only, not all of them. There are about 34,000 clones in the sample; about 86% occur only once, and 1.5% to 2% lies in the top ten. Germline CDR1 and CDR2: SGHRS and YFSETQ. The ends were cut back, 0 bases at V and 5 bases at J, with 8 bases in the middle. CDR3 size: 13 residues. The TCR was taken from a woman in her forties with lung cancer. The sample consisted of PBMCs. The chain couples TRBV5-1 to TRBJ2-5; D is undetermined. CDR3 sequence: CASSLVTRETQYF. The CDR3 coding sequence is TGCGCCAGCAGCTTGGTTACCAGGGAGACCCAGTACTTC. The complete variable domain, with remaining parts taken from reference TRBV5-1 and TRBJ2-5, reads KAGVTQTPRYLIKTRGQQVTLSCSPISGHRSVSWYQQTPGQGLQFLFEYFSETQRNKGNFPGRFSGRQFSNSRSEMNVSTLELGDSALYLCASSLVTRETQYFGPGTRLLVL.